This T cell receptor beta chain originates from a study of blood T cell repertoires in COVID-19. Study context: There were acute and convalescent COVID-19 samples, and they came from the United States, Italy and Spain. The cDNA or gDNA used as material had been derived from T cells, B-cell-depleted T cells, or PBMCs.

Germline V CDR1 and CDR2: SGHTA, FQGNSA. This CDR3 is 15 amino acids long. The V gene lost 4 bases and the J gene lost 4 bases, with 14 bases spanning the gap. Source study methods: Nucleated cell counts were estimated from reference gene primer amplification. The method was immunoSEQ multiplex PCR; TCRdb's version includes in-frame clones alone and lacks a portion of them. V and J calls and clone size are as listed in that table; D and trimming were resolved from the DNA. Of 240,000 or so clones in the sample, roughly 86% were seen once. This clone was observed a handful of times. The rearrangement uses TRBV7-2 and TRBJ1-5, with D uncertain. The receptor comes from a woman aged 30 to 39 who had recovered from COVID-19. Sequencing was performed on peripheral blood. Here the CDR3 reads CASSSYDTLNQPQHF. The CDR3 nucleotides read TGTGCCAGCAGCTCCTACGACACGTTGAATCAGCCCCAGCATTTT. Using reference TRBV7-2 and TRBJ1-5 for the parts outside the CDR3, the full variable domain is GAGVSQSPSNKVTEKGKDVELRCDPISGHTALYWYRQSLGQGLEFLIYFQGNSAPDKSGLPSDRFSAERTGGSVSTLTIQRTQQEDSAVYLCASSSYDTLNQPQHFGDGTRLSIL.